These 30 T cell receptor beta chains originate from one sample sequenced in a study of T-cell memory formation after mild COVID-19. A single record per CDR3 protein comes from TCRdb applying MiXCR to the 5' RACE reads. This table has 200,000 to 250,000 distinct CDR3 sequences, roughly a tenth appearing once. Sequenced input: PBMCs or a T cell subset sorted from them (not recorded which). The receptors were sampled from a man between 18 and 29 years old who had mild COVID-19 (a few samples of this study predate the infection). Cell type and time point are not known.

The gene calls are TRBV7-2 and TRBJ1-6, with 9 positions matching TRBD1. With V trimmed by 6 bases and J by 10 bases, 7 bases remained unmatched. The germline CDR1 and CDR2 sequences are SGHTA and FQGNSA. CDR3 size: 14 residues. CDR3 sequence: CASRPRDRVSPLHF. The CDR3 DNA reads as TGTGCCAGCAGGCCCCGGGACAGGGTCTCACCCCTCCACTTT. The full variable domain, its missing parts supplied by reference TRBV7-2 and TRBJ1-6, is GAGVSQSPSNKVTEKGKDVELRCDPISGHTALYWYRQSLGQGLEFLIYFQGNSAPDKSGLPSDRFSAERTGGSVSTLTIQRTQQEDSAVYLCASRPRDRVSPLHFGNGTRLTVT.

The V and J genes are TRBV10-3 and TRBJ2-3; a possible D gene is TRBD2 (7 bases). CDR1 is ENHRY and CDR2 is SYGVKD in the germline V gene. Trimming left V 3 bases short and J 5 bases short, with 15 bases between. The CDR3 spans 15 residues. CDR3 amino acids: CAISDSAGAEDTQYF. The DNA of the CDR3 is TGTGCCATCAGTGATTCGGCGGGGGCGGAAGATACGCAGTATTTT.

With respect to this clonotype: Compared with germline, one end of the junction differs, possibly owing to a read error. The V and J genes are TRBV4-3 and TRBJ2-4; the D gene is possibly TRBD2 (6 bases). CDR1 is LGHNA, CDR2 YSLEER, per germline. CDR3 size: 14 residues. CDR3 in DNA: TGCGCCAGCAGCCAAGATCTAGCGACAAACGTTCAGTACTTC. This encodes CASSQDLATNVQYF.

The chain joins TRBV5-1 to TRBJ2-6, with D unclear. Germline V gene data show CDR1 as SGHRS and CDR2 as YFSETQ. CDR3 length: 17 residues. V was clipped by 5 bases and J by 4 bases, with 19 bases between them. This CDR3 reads CASSFGLGPGGANVLTF. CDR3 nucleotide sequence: TGCGCCAGCAGTTTCGGTTTAGGTCCCGGAGGGGCCAACGTCCTGACTTTC.

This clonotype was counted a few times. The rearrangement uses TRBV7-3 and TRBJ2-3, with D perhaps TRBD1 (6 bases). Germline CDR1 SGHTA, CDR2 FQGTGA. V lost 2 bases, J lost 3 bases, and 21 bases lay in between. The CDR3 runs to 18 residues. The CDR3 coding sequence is TGTGCCAGCAGCTTATTCGGTCGAGCGACAGGCAAAACAGATACGCAGTATTTT. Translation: CASSLFGRATGKTDTQYF.

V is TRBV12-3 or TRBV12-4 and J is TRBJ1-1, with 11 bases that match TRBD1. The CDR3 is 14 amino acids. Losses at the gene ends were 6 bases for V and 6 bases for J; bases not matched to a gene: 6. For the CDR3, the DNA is TGTGCCAGCAGCCGAGGACAGGGGGCCGCTGAAGCTTTCTTT. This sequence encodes CASSRGQGAAEAFF.

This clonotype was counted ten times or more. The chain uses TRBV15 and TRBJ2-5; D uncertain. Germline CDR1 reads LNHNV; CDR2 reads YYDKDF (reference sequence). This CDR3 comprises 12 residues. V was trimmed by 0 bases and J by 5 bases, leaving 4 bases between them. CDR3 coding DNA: TGTGCCACCAGCAGAGATGCGGAGACCCAGTACTTC. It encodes CATSRDAETQYF.

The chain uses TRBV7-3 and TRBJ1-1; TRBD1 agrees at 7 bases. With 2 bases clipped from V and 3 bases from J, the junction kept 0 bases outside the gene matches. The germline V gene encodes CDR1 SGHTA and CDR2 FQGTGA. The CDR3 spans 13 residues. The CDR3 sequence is CASSLQGDTEAFF. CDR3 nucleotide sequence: TGTGCCAGCAGCTTACAGGGGGACACTGAAGCTTTCTTT.

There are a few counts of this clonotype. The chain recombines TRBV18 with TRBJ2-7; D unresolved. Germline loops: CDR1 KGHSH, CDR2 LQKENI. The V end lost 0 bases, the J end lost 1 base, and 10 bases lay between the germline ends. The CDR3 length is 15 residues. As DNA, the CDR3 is TGTGCCAGCTCACCACCCGGCGCAGCTTCCTACGAGCAGTACGTC. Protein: CASSPPGAASYEQYV.

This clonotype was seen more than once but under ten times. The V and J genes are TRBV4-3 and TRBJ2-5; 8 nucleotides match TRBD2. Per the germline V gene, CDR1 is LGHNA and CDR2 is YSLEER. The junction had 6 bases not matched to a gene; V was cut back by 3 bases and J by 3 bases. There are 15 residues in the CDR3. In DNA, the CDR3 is TGCGCCAGCAGCCAGCAAACTAGCGGAGAAGAGACCCAGTACTTC. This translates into CASSQQTSGEETQYF.

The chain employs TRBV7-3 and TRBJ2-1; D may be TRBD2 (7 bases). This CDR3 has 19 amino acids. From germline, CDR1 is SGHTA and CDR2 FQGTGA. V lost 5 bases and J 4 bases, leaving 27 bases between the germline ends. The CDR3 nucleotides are TGTGCCAGCAGCCCTCTTGGGGGTTCTCTGCGGGGGCAATACAATGAGCAGTTCTTC. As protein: CASSPLGGSLRGQYNEQFF. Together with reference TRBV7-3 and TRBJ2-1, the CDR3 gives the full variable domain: GAGVSQTPSNKVTEKGKYVELRCDPISGHTALYWYRQSLGQGPEFLIYFQGTGAADDSGLPNDRFFAVRPEGSVSTLKIQRTERGDSAVYLCASSPLGGSLRGQYNEQFFGPGTRLTVL.

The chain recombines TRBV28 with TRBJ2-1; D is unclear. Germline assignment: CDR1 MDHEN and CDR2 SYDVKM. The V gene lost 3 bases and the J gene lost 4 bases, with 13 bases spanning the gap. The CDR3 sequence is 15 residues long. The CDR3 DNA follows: TGTGCCAGCAGTTTTTCGCTCTGGTCGTACAATGAGCAGTTCTTC. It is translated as CASSFSLWSYNEQFF.

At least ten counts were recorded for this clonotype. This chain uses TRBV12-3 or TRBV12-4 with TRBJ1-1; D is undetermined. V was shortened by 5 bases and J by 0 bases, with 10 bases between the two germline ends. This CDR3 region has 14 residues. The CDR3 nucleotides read TGTGCCAGCAGTGGCCAACAGATGAACACTGAAGCTTTCTTT. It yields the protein CASSGQQMNTEAFF.

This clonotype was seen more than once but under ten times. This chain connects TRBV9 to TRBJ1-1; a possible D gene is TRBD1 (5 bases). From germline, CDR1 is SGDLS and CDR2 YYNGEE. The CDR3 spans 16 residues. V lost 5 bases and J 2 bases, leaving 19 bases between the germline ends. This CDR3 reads CASSRTGQGGNTEAFF. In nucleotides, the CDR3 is TGTGCCAGCAGTCGAACCGGGCAGGGAGGAAACACTGAAGCTTTCTTT.

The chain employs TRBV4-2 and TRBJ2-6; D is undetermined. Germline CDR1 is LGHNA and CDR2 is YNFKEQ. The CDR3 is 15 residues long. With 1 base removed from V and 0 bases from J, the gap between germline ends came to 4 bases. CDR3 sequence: CASSQVSSGANVLTF. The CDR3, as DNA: TGTGCCAGCAGCCAAGTGTCCTCTGGGGCCAACGTCCTGACTTTC.

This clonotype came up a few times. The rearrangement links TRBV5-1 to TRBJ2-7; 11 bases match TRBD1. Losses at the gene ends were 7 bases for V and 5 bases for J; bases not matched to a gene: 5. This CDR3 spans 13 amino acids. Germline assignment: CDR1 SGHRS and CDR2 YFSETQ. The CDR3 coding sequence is TGCGCCAGCGGGGGACAGGGGGTCGACGAGCAGTACTTC. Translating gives CASGGQGVDEQYF.

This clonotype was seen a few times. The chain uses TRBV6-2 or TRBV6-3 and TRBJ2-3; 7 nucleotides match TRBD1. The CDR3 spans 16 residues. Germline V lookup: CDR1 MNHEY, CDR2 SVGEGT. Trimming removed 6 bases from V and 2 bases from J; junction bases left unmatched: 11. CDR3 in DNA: TGTGCCAGCAGGGAGACTCACAGGGGCGTCACAGATACGCAGTATTTT. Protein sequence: CASRETHRGVTDTQYF.

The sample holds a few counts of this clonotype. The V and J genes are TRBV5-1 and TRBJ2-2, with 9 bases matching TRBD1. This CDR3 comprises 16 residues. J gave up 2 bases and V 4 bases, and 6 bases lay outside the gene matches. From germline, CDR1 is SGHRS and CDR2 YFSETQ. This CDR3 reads CASSERDRVNTGELFF. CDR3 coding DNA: TGCGCCAGCAGCGAGAGGGACAGGGTAAACACCGGGGAGCTGTTTTTT.

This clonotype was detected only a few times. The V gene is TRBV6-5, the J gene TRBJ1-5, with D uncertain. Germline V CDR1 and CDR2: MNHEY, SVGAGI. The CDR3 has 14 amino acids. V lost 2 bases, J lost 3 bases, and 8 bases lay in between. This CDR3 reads CASSYISHNQPQHF. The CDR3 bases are TGTGCCAGCAGTTACATCAGTCACAATCAGCCCCAGCATTTT.

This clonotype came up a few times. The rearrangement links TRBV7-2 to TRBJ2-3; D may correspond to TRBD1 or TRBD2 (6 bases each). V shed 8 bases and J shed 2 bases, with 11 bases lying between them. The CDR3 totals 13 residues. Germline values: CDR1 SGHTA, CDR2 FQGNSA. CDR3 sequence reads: CASGGHFTDTQYF. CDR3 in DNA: TGTGCCAGCGGGGGGCACTTCACAGATACGCAGTATTTT.

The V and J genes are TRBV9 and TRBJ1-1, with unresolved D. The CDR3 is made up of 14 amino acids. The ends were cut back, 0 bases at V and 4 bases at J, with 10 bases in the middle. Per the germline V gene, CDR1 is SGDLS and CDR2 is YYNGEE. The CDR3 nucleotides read TGTGCCAGCAGCGTAGACCTTTGGCCCACTGAAGCTTTCTTT. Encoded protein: CASSVDLWPTEAFF.

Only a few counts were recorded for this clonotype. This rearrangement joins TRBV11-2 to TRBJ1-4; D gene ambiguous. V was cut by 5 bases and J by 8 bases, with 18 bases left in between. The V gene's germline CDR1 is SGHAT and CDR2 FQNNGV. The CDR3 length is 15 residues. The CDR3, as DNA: TGTGCCAGCAGCCCCGGGATAGCAAACGGGGAAAAACTGTTTTTT. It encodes CASSPGIANGEKLFF.

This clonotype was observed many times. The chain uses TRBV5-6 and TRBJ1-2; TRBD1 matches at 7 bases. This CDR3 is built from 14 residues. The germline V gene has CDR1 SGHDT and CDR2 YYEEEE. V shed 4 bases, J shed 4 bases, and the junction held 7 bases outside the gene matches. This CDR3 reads CASSPADRVYGYTF. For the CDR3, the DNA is TGTGCCAGCAGCCCCGCCGACAGGGTCTATGGCTACACCTTC.

CDR3 nucleotides: TGTGCCAGCAGCCGAATCACCGGGGAGCTGTTTTTT. Protein sequence: CASSRITGELFF. The chain links TRBV5-5 to TRBJ2-2; D is unresolved. Trimming left V 4 bases short and J 4 bases short, with 5 bases between. The CDR3 consists of 12 residues. CDR1 is SGHKS, CDR2 YYEKEE, per germline (reference sequence). Using reference TRBV5-5 and TRBJ2-2 for the parts outside the CDR3, the full variable domain is DAGVTQSPTHLIKTRGQQVTLRCSPISGHKSVSWYQQVLGQGPQFIFQYYEKEERGRGNFPDRFSARQFPNYSSELNVNALLLGDSALYLCASSRITGELFFGEGSRLTVL.

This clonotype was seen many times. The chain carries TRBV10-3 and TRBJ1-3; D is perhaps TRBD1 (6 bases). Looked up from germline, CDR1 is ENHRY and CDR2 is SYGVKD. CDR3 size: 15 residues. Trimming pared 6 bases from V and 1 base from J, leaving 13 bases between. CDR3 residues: CAIRLGGRSGNTIYF. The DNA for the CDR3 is TGTGCCATCAGACTCGGGGGGCGGTCTGGAAACACCATATATTTT.

In nucleotides, the CDR3 is TGTGCCAGCAGGCTCGGGATTTACAATGAGCAGTTCTTC. It yields the protein CASRLGIYNEQFF. The gene calls are TRBV14 and TRBJ2-1, with TRBD2 as a possible D gene (5 bases). Germline CDR1 is SGHDN and CDR2 is FVKESK. V was shortened by 6 bases and J by 4 bases, with 10 bases between the two germline ends. The CDR3 loop spans 13 amino acids.

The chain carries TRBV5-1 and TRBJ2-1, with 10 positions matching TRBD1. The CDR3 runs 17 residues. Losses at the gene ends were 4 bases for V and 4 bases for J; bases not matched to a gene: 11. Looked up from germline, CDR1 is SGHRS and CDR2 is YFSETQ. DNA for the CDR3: TGCGCCAGCAGCCCCGAACCGGTGGGACAGGGGTACAATGAGCAGTTCTTC. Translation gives CASSPEPVGQGYNEQFF.

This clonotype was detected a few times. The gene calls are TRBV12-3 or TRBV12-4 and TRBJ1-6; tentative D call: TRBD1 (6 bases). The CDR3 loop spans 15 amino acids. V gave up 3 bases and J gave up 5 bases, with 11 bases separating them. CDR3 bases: TGTGCCAGCAGTTTTATGGCAGGGGATAATTCACCCCTCCACTTT. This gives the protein CASSFMAGDNSPLHF.

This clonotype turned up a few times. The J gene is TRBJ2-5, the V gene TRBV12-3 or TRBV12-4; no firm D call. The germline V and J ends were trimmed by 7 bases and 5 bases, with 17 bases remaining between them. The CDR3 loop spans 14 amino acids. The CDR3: CASNPWWPGETQYF. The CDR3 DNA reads TGTGCCAGCAACCCCTGGTGGCCCGGGGAGACCCAGTACTTC.

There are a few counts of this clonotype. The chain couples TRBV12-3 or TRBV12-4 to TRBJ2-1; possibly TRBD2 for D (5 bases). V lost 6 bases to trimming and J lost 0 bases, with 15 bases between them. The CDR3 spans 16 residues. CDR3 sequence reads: CASSGLRGGSYNEQFF. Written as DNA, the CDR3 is TGTGCCAGCAGCGGCCTACGGGGTGGCTCCTACAATGAGCAGTTCTTC.